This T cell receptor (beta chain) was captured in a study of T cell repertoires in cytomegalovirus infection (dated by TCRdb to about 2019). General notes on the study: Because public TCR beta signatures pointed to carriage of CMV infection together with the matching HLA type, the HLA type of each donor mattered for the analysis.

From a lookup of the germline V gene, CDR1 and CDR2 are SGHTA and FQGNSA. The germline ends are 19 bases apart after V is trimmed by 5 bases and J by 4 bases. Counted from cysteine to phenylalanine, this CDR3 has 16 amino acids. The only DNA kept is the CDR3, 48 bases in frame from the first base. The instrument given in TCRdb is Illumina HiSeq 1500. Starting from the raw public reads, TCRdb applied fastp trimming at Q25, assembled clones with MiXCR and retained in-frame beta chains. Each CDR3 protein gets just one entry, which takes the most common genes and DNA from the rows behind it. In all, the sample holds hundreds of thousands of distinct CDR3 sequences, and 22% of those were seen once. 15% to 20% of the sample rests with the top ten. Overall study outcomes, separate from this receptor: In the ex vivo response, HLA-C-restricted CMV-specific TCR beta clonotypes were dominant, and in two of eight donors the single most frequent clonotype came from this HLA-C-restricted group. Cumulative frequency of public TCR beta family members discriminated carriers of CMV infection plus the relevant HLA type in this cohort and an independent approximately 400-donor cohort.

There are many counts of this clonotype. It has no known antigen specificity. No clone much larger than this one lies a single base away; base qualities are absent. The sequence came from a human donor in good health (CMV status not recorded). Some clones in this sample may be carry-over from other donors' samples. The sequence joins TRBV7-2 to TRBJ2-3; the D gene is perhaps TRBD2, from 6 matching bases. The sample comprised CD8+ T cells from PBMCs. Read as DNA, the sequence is TGTGCCAGCAGCAGTACACGTGGGGGGTGGTCAGATACGCAGTATTTT. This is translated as CASSSTRGGWSDTQYF.